This T cell receptor beta chain stems from a study of early T cells in non-severe SARS-CoV-2 infection. In the study overall: Whole-blood bulk RNA, unsorted, was sequenced, and chains were unpaired.

The CDR3 extends over 16 amino acids. The V end lost 6 bases, the J end lost 4 bases, and 21 bases lay between the germline ends. Per the germline V gene, CDR1 is DFQATT and CDR2 is SNEGSKA (reference sequence). This clonotype was seen just once. Unique molecular identifiers were added to individual cDNA molecules. TCRdb reprocessed the 5' RACE reads via MiXCR and lists one record per CDR3 protein. The data contain around 58,000 distinct CDR3 sequences, around 4.7% of them singletons. V usage is TRBV20-1 and J usage is TRBJ2-2; D is undetermined. This receptor was identified in an adult who was a healthcare worker with PCR-confirmed SARS-CoV-2 infection or an uninfected control (not recorded which). The specimen was whole blood. CDR3 region: CSAREAPDLGTGELFF. Written as DNA, the CDR3 is TGCAGTGCCCGAGAGGCTCCCGATCTGGGCACCGGGGAGCTGTTTTTT.